Listed here are 31 T cell receptor beta chains from one sample, sequenced in a study of cytomegalovirus exposure and HLA in healthy donors. With 60 Vbeta and 13 Jbeta primers, the PCR was carried out. Assay: immunoSEQ multiplex PCR; the TCRdb copy retains only in-frame clones and omits some. The sample has over 80,000 clones. The sample comprised PBMCs. The source of these receptors is a girl aged 5 to 17 in good health and CMV-seropositive.

The genes are TRBV6-1 and TRBJ2-7, with a tentative D call TRBD2 (6 bases). Germline CDR1 is MNHNS and CDR2 is SASEGT. The CDR3 covers 14 residues. The V gene lost 3 bases and the J gene lost 2 bases, with 11 bases spanning the gap. The CDR3 loop reads CASSDTGVPYEQYF. The CDR3, as DNA: TGTGCCAGCAGTGATACGGGAGTACCCTACGAGCAGTACTTC.

The J gene is TRBJ1-5, the V gene TRBV4-1; 9 nucleotides match TRBD1. J lost 7 bases, V lost 6 bases, and 13 bases had no gene match. Germline V gene data show CDR1 as MGHRA and CDR2 as YSYEKL. The length of the CDR3 is 16 residues. CDR3 coding DNA: TGCGCCAGCAGTCGAGGTGGGACAGGGACGGGGCAGCCCCAGCATTTT. This translates into CASSRGGTGTGQPQHF.

The chain joins TRBV7-9 to TRBJ1-3, with 7 bases matching TRBD1. The junction had 4 bases not matched to a gene; V was cut back by 6 bases and J by 2 bases. This CDR3 is 14 amino acids long. CDR1 SEHNR and CDR2 FQNEAQ come from the germline V gene (reference sequence). The CDR3 sequence is CASRTGTPGNTIYF. CDR3 bases: TGTGCCAGCAGGACAGGGACGCCTGGAAACACCATATATTTT.

On this clone: At one end, the junction sequence differs from germline, possibly due to a read error. This chain links TRBV19 with TRBJ1-5; no clear D gene. The CDR3 has 13 residues. Germline values: CDR1 LNHDA, CDR2 SQIVND (reference sequence). CDR3 sequence (DNA): TGTGCCAGTAGTATAAGAGGAAATCCGCCCCAGCATTTT. Its translation is CASSIRGNPPQHF.

The chain employs TRBV6-5 and TRBJ1-1; D not certain. Germline CDR1 and CDR2: MNHEY and SVGAGI. The CDR3 loop spans 13 amino acids. V was shortened by 6 bases and J by 7 bases, with 15 bases between the two germline ends. The CDR3, as DNA: TGTGCCAGCAGCGCGAGCTACACGGGTGAAGCTTTCTTT. Its protein product is CASSASYTGEAFF.

The chain recombines TRBV28 with TRBJ2-3; 9 positions match TRBD2. The CDR3 is 16 amino acids. The ends lost 7 bases at V and 2 bases at J; junction bases unmatched: 10. Germline CDR1 is MDHEN and CDR2 is SYDVKM. Here the CDR3 DNA reads TGTGCCAGCACTCTCGGGTTAGCGGGGGCCACAGATACGCAGTATTTT. Translating it yields CASTLGLAGATDTQYF.

CDR3 protein: CASTFGVGDTEAFF. DNA of the CDR3: TGTGCCAGCACCTTTGGCGTGGGAGACACTGAAGCTTTCTTT. V usage is TRBV27 and J usage is TRBJ1-1, with unresolved D. Per germline, CDR1 MNHEY and CDR2 SMNVEV (reference sequence). With 7 bases removed from V and 3 bases from J, the gap between germline ends came to 15 bases. CDR3 length: 14 residues.

The V and J genes are TRBV6-5 and TRBJ1-2; D call uncertain. Trimming removed 6 bases at V and 6 bases at J, with 14 bases between. CDR1 is MNHEY, CDR2 SVGAGI, per germline. This CDR3 region has 13 residues. CDR3 protein: CASSREVRNGYTF. The DNA for the CDR3 is TGTGCCAGCAGCCGTGAGGTTCGAAATGGCTACACCTTC.

This rearrangement joins TRBV4-3 to TRBJ1-4, with TRBD1 matching over 7 bases. CDR3 size: 15 residues. V lost 2 bases and J lost 6; bases outside the gene matches: 6. Germline values: CDR1 LGHNA, CDR2 YSLEER. CDR3 DNA: TGCGCCAGCAGCCAAACCGACAGGGACTATGAAAAACTGTTTTTT. Translation gives CASSQTDRDYEKLFF.

V and J are TRBV7-3 and TRBJ2-1; 12 bases agree with TRBD2. The CDR3 is 14 amino acids. V gave up 5 bases and J gave up 7 bases; unmatched junction bases: 3. The germline V gene encodes CDR1 SGHTA and CDR2 FQGTGA. In DNA, the CDR3 is TGTGCCAGCAGCCCCGGGACTAGCGGGAATGAGCAGTTCTTC. This translates into CASSPGTSGNEQFF.

V is TRBV7-9 and J is TRBJ1-4, with D unresolved. V lost 5 bases and J 3 bases, leaving 13 bases between the germline ends. The CDR3 runs 15 residues. From germline, CDR1 is SEHNR and CDR2 FQNEAQ (reference sequence). As DNA, the CDR3 is TGTGCCAGCAGCATTCTCCGGGAAGCTAATGAAAAACTGTTTTTT. Encoded protein: CASSILREANEKLFF.

V usage is TRBV27 and J usage is TRBJ1-2; tentative D call: TRBD1 (5 bases). Germline values: CDR1 MNHEY, CDR2 SMNVEV (reference sequence). The CDR3 sequence is 16 residues long. Trimming removed 4 bases from V and 0 bases from J, with 15 bases in between. CDR3 residues: CASSSIDRLANYGYTF. CDR3 DNA sequence: TGTGCCAGCAGTTCCATCGACAGACTAGCTAACTATGGCTACACCTTC.

The J gene is TRBJ2-5, the V gene TRBV27; no clear D gene. CDR3 length: 11 amino acids. Germline V CDR1 and CDR2: MNHEY, SMNVEV (reference sequence). Trimming removed 6 bases at V and 2 bases at J, with 4 bases between. The CDR3 loop is CASRTQETQYF. Written as DNA, the CDR3 is TGTGCCAGCAGGACTCAAGAGACCCAGTACTTC.

V gene TRBV5-4 combines with J gene TRBJ1-6, with 8 bases that match TRBD1. This CDR3 has 16 amino acids. The germline gives CDR1 SGHNT, CDR2 YYREEE (reference sequence). Trimming removed 0 bases from V and 10 bases from J; junction bases left unmatched: 9. The CDR3 DNA follows: TGTGCCAGCAGCTTGGGGGGGACGGGGACAGGCTCACCCCTCCACTTT. Protein: CASSLGGTGTGSPLHF.

The chain uses TRBV13 and TRBJ2-7; 7 bases are a match to TRBD1. The CDR3 sequence is 14 residues long. The germline V gene encodes CDR1 PRHDT and CDR2 FYEKMQ (reference sequence). V dropped 6 bases and J dropped 0; count of bases not matched to a gene: 5. The CDR3: CASRRQGHSYEQYF. CDR3 DNA sequence: TGTGCCAGCAGAAGACAGGGCCACTCCTACGAGCAGTACTTC.

The chain joins TRBV28 to TRBJ2-2; 12 nucleotides agree with TRBD1. Looked up from germline, CDR1 is MDHEN and CDR2 is SYDVKM. The CDR3 totals 16 residues. V lost 6 bases and J lost 4; bases outside the gene matches: 6. CDR3 sequence: CASRSPGQGATGELFF. The CDR3 coding sequence is TGTGCCAGCAGGAGTCCGGGACAGGGGGCCACCGGGGAGCTGTTTTTT.

The V and J genes are TRBV13 and TRBJ2-1; 11 positions match TRBD2. With 1 base clipped from V and 5 bases from J, the junction kept 1 base outside the gene matches. The CDR3 is 15 amino acids. The germline CDR1 and CDR2 sequences are PRHDT and FYEKMQ (reference sequence). CDR3 amino acids: CASSLELAGDNEQFF. CDR3 coding DNA: TGTGCCAGCAGCTTAGAACTAGCGGGGGACAATGAGCAGTTCTTC.

This chain uses TRBV9 with TRBJ2-2; D is unresolved. V lost 4 bases, J lost 7 bases, and 8 bases lay in between. The V gene's germline CDR1 is SGDLS and CDR2 YYNGEE. The CDR3 is 12 residues long. The CDR3 DNA sequence: TGTGCCAGCAGCTCTTCGAGCGGGGAGCTGTTTTTT. This translates into CASSSSSGELFF.

This chain connects TRBV9 to TRBJ2-7; D possibly corresponds to TRBD2 (6 bases). V dropped 0 bases and J dropped 2 bases, with 9 bases sitting between them. The CDR3 totals 14 residues. CDR1 and CDR2 (germline): SGDLS, YYNGEE. Here the CDR3 reads CASSVGGETYEQYF. The CDR3 DNA sequence: TGTGCCAGCAGCGTAGGCGGGGAGACCTACGAGCAGTACTTC.

Comments on this clone: Germline is not matched at one junction end, which may reflect a read error. V and J are TRBV5-4 and TRBJ1-6, with no clear D. Germline loops: CDR1 SGHNT, CDR2 YYREEE (reference sequence). The CDR3 is made up of 14 amino acids. In DNA form, the CDR3 reads TGTGCCAGCAGCCCCTCGAATGCCCAATCACCCCTACACTTT. Its translation: CASSPSNAQSPLHF.

The V call is TRBV5-1, the J call TRBJ2-7, with 8 bases fitting TRBD1. V shed 0 bases, J shed 4 bases, and the junction held 6 bases outside the gene matches. Germline assignment: CDR1 SGHRS and CDR2 YFSETQ. This CDR3 is 15 amino acids long. This CDR3 reads CASSLVGDRKYEQYF. CDR3 nucleotide sequence: TGCGCCAGCAGCTTGGTGGGGGACAGGAAGTACGAGCAGTACTTC.

This chain connects TRBV27 to TRBJ2-1; 8 bases align to TRBD1. This CDR3 has 13 amino acids. Germline lookup yields CDR1 MNHEY and CDR2 SMNVEV (reference sequence). V lost 6 bases to trimming and J lost 5 bases; unmatched junction nucleotides: 3. CDR3 bases: TGTGCCAGCAGCCTGGGACAGGACAATGAGCAGTTCTTC. It is translated as CASSLGQDNEQFF.

The chain combines TRBV7-9 with TRBJ1-1; D ambiguous. V was cut by 4 bases and J by 1 base, with 19 bases left in between. Germline assignment: CDR1 SEHNR and CDR2 FQNEAQ (reference sequence). This CDR3 is built from 17 residues. CDR3 DNA sequence: TGTGCCAGCAGCTCAACGTTGGACTCTCCCCAGAACACTGAAGCTTTCTTT. This sequence encodes CASSSTLDSPQNTEAFF. The full variable domain, with the rest looked up from reference TRBV7-9 and TRBJ1-1, is DTGVSQNPRHKITKRGQNVTFRCDPISEHNRLYWYRQTLGQGPEFLTYFQNEAQLEKSRLLSDRFSAERPKGSFSTLEIQRTEQGDSAMYLCASSSTLDSPQNTEAFFGQGTRLTVV.

The chain uses TRBV18 and TRBJ1-1; D gene ambiguous. The CDR3 is made up of 16 amino acids. Trimming pared 6 bases from V and 1 base from J, leaving 18 bases between. CDR1 and CDR2 (germline): KGHSH, LQKENI. The CDR3, as DNA: TGTGCCAGCTCTCCAAGGAGAAGCGACGGGAACACTGAAGCTTTCTTT. This encodes CASSPRRSDGNTEAFF.

This chain connects TRBV5-5 to TRBJ2-7; no reliable D call. The CDR3 has 14 amino acids. The V gene's germline CDR1 is SGHKS and CDR2 YYEKEE (reference sequence). The V and J ends lost 4 bases and 3 bases respectively, with 14 bases between them. The CDR3 reads CASSVDQVNYEQYF. The DNA of the CDR3 is TGTGCCAGCAGCGTTGACCAGGTGAACTACGAGCAGTACTTC.

The J gene is TRBJ1-6, the V gene TRBV6-5; the match to TRBD1 covers 8 bases. The CDR3 consists of 15 residues. Trimming cost V 6 bases and J 7 bases; bases outside gene matches: 8. From germline, CDR1 is MNHEY and CDR2 SVGAGI. The CDR3 bases are TGTGCCAGCAGCCTAACCGGGACAGGCAATTCACCCCTCCACTTT. Translating gives CASSLTGTGNSPLHF.

V and J are TRBV11-1 and TRBJ2-2; 9 bases agree with TRBD2. The CDR3 runs 18 residues. V was clipped by 4 bases and J by 5 bases; unmatched bases: 14. The germline V gene encodes CDR1 SGHAT and CDR2 FQDESV (reference sequence). CDR3 nucleotide sequence: TGTGCCAGCAGCTCCCCCGCGGGGGGGCTGATAAGGACCGGGGAGCTGTTTTTT. It encodes CASSSPAGGLIRTGELFF.

The DNA of the CDR3 is TGCGCCAGCAGCCAAGGCATCAGCGGGATTAGCACAGATACGCAGTATTTT. It specifies CASSQGISGISTDTQYF. J is TRBJ2-3 and V is TRBV4-3, with 7 bases that match TRBD2. From germline, CDR1 is LGHNA and CDR2 YSLEER. The CDR3 extends over 17 amino acids. The ends lost 1 base at V and 0 bases at J; junction bases unmatched: 7.

The rearrangement uses TRBV10-3 and TRBJ1-1; TRBD1 is a possible D gene (6 bases). CDR1 and CDR2 from the germline V gene are ENHRY and SYGVKD. This CDR3 contains 14 residues. V was clipped by 2 bases and J by 0 bases, with 7 bases between them. DNA for the CDR3: TGTGCCATCAGTGAGACAGGGATGAACACTGAAGCTTTCTTT. Encoded protein: CAISETGMNTEAFF.

This chain joins TRBV14 and TRBJ2-4; weak D call: TRBD2 (7 bases). The length of the CDR3 is 17 residues. Germline loops: CDR1 SGHDN, CDR2 FVKESK. V lost 3 bases, J lost 2 bases, and 17 bases lay in between. The CDR3 protein is CASSQGGLMWTKNIQYF. CDR3 nucleotide sequence: TGTGCCAGCAGCCAGGGGGGGCTTATGTGGACCAAAAACATTCAGTACTTC.

The chain links TRBV28 to TRBJ1-1; D might be TRBD1 (5 bases). Germline V lookup: CDR1 MDHEN, CDR2 SYDVKM. Deletions cut 7 bases from V and 1 base from J, with 10 bases between. The CDR3 runs to 13 residues. CDR3 bases: TGTGCCAGCAAACCCGGGGGGAACACTGAAGCTTTCTTT. It translates to CASKPGGNTEAFF.